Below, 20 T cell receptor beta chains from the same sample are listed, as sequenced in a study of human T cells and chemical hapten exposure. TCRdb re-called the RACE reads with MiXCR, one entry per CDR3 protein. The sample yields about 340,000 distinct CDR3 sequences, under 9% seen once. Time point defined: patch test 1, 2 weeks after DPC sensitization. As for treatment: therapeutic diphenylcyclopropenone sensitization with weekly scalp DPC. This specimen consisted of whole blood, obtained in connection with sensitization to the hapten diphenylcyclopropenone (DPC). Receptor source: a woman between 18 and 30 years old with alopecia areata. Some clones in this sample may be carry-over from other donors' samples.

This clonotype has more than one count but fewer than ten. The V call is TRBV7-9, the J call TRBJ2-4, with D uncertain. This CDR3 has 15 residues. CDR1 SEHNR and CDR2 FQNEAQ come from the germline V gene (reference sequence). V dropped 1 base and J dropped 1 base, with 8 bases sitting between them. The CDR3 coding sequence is TGTGCCAGCAGCTTAGAGCTGGATGCCAAAAACATTCAGTACTTC. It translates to CASSLELDAKNIQYF.

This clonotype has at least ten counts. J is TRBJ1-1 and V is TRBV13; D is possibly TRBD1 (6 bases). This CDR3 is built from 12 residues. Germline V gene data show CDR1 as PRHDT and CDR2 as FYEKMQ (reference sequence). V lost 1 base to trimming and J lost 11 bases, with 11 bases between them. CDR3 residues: CASSLDYREAFF. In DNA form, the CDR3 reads TGTGCCAGCAGCTTAGATTACAGGGAGGCTTTCTTT.

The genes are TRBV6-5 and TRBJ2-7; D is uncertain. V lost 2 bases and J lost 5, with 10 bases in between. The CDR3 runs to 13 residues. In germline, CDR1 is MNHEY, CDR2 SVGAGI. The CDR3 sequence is CASSYPVGNEQYF. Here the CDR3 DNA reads TGTGCCAGCAGTTACCCTGTGGGGAACGAGCAGTACTTC.

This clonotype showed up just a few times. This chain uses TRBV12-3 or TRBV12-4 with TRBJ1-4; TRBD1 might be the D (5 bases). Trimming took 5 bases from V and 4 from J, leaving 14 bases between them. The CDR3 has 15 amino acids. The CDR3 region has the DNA TGTGCCAGCAGTCGCGGAGGGGCCGTTAATGAAAAACTGTTTTTT. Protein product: CASSRGGAVNEKLFF.

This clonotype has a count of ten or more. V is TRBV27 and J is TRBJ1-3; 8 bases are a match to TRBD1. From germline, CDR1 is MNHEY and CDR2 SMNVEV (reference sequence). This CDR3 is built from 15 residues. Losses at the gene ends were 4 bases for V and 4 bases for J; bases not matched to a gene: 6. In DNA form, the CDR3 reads TGTGCCAGCAGTTCCCAGGGGGCGCACGGAAACACCATATATTTT. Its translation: CASSSQGAHGNTIYF.

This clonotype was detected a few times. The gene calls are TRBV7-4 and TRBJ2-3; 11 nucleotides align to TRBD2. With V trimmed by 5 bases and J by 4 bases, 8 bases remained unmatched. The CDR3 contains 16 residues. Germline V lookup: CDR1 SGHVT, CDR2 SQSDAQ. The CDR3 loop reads CASSPPGLADPDTQYF. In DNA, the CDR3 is TGTGCCAGCAGCCCCCCGGGACTAGCGGATCCAGATACGCAGTATTTT.

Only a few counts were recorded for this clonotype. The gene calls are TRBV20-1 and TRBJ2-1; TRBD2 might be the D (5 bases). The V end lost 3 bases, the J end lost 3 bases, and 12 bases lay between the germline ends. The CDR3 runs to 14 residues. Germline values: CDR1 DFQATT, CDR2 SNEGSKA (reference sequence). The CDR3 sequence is CSARERILYNEQFF. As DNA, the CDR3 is TGCAGTGCTAGGGAGCGGATCCTCTACAATGAGCAGTTCTTC.

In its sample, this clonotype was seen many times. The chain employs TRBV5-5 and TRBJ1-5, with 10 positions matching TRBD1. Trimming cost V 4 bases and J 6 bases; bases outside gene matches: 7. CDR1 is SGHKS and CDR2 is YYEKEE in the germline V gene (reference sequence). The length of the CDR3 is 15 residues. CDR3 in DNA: TGTGCCAGCAGCGGTCCAGGGACAGGGGTTCAGCCCCAGCATTTT. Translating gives CASSGPGTGVQPQHF.

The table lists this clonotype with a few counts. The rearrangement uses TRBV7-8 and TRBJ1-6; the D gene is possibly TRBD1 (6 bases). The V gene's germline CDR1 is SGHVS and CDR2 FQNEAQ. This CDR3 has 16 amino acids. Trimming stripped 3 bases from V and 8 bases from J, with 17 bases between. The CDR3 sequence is CASSFLGRGGDSPLHF. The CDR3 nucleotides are TGTGCCAGCAGCTTTTTGGGCAGGGGCGGCGATTCACCCCTCCACTTT.

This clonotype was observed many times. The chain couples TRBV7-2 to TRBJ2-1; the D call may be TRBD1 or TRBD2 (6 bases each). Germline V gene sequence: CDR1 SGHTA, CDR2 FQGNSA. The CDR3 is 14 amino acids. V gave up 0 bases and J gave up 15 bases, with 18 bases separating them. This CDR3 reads CASSLAPEWGAVFF. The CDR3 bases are TGTGCCAGCAGCTTAGCCCCGGAATGGGGGGCTGTGTTCTTC.

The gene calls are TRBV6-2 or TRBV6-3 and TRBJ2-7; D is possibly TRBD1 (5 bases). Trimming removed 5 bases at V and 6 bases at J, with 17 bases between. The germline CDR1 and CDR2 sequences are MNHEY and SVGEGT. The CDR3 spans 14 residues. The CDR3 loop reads CASSDPVGQREQYF. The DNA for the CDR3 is TGTGCCAGCAGTGACCCGGTGGGGCAGCGCGAGCAGTACTTC.

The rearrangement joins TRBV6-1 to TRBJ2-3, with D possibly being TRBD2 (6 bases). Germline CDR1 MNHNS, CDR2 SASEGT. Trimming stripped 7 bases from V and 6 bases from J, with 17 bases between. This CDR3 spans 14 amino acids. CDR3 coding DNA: TGTGCCAGCACCGTGCTAGCGAGGGTCGATACGCAGTATTTT. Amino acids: CASTVLARVDTQYF.

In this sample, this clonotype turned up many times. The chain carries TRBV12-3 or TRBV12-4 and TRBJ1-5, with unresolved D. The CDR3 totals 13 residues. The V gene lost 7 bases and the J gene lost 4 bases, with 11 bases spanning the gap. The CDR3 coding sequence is TGTGCCAGCAAAAGGCGGCCTAATCAGCCCCAGCATTTT. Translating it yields CASKRRPNQPQHF.

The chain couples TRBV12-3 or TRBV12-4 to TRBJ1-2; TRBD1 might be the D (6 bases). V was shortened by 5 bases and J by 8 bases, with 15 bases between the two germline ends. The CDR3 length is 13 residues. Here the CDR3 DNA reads TGTGCCAGCAGTGAACAGGGTATTAGGGGCTACACCTTC. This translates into CASSEQGIRGYTF.

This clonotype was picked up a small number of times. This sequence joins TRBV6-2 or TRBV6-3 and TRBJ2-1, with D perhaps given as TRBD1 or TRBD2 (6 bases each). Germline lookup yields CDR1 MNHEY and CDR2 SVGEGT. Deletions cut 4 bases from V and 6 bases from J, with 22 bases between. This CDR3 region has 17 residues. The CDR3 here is CASSFTQQGLGANEQFF. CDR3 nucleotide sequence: TGTGCCAGCAGTTTCACTCAACAGGGACTTGGTGCCAATGAGCAGTTCTTC.

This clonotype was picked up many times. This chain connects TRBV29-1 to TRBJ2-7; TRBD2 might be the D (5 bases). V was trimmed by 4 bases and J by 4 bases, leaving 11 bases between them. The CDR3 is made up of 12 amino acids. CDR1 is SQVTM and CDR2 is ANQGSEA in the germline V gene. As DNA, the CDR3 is TGCAGCGTTGTACCCGGAGGTTACGAGCAGTACTTC. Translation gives CSVVPGGYEQYF.

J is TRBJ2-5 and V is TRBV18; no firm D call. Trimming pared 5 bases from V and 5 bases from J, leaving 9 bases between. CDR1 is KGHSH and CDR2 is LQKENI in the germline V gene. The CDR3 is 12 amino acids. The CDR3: CASSNPIETQYF. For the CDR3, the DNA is TGTGCCAGCTCAAACCCCATCGAGACCCAGTACTTC.

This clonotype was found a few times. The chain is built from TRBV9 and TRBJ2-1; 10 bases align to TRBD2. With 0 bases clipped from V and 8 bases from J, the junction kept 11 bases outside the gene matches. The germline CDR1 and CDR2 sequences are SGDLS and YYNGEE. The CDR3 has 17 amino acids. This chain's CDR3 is CASSVAPLAGGVDEQFF. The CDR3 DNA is TGTGCCAGCAGCGTAGCTCCTTTAGCGGGGGGAGTGGATGAGCAGTTCTTC.

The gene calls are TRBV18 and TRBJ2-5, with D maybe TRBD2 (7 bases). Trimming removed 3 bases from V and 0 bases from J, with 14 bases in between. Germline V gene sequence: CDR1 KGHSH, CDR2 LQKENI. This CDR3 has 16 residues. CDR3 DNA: TGTGCCAGCTCACCTGCGGGGGCCCAGTACCAAGAGACCCAGTACTTC. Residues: CASSPAGAQYQETQYF. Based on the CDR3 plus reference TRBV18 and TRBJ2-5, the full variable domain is NAGVMQNPRHLVRRRGQEARLRCSPMKGHSHVYWYRQLPEEGLKFMVYLQKENIIDESGMPKERFSAEFPKEGPSILRIQQVVRGDSAAYFCASSPAGAQYQETQYFGPGTRLLVL.

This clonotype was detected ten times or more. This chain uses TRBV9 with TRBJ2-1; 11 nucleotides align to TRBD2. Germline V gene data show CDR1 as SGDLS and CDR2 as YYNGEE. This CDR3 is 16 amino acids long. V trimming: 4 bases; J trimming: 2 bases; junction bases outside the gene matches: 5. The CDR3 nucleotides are TGTGCCAGCAGCCCCTCACTAGCGGGAGCCTACAATGAGCAGTTCTTC. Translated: CASSPSLAGAYNEQFF. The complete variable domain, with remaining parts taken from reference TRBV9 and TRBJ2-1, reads DSGVTQTPKHLITATGQRVTLRCSPRSGDLSVYWYQQSLDQGLQFLIQYYNGEERAKGNILERFSAQQFPDLHSELNLSSLELGDSALYFCASSPSLAGAYNEQFFGPGTRLTVL.